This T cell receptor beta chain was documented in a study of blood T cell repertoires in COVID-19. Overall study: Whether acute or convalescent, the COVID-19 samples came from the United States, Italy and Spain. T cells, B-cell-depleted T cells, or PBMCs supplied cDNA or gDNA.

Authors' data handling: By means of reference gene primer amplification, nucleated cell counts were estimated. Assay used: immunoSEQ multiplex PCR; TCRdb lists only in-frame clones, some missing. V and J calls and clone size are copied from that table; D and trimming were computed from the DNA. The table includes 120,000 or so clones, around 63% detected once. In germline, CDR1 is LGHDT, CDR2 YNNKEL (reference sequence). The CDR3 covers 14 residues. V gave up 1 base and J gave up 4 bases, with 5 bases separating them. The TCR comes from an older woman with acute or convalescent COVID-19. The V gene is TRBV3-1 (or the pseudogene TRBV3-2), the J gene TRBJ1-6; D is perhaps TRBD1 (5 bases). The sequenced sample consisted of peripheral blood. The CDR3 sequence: CASSQGQYNSPLHF. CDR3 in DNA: TGTGCCAGCAGCCAAGGACAGTATAATTCACCCCTCCACTTT.